Listed here are 23 T cell receptor beta chains from one sample, sequenced in a study of molecular identifiers for immune sequencing clone quantification. TCRdb recomputed calls from the PCR reads with MiXCR, one row per CDR3 protein. Here the sample spans tens of thousands of distinct CDR3 sequences, around a quarter being singletons. The specimen sequenced was naive CD8+ T cells from blood, with Jurkat cell RNA spiked in. Subset defined: FACS-sorted CD8+CD4-CCR7+CD45RA+ naive T cells. These receptors came from a human donor in good health. Some libraries in this study had Jurkat cell RNA spiked in.

The chain is built from TRBV4-1 and TRBJ2-5, with D hard to call. V lost 2 bases, J lost 2 bases, and 9 bases lay in between. Germline CDR1 is MGHRA and CDR2 is YSYEKL. This CDR3 contains 14 residues. CDR3 region: CASSQRLAQETQYF. As DNA, the CDR3 is TGCGCCAGCAGCCAAAGACTCGCTCAAGAGACCCAGTACTTC.

The chain links TRBV30 to TRBJ1-2; D call uncertain. V was shortened by 1 base and J by 7 bases, with 4 bases between the two germline ends. CDR3 length: 10 residues. Germline V CDR1 and CDR2: GTSNPN, SVGIG (reference sequence). The CDR3 coding sequence is TGTGCCTGGAGTGGAGGTGGCTACACCTTC. Protein product: CAWSGGGYTF.

The rearrangement links TRBV10-3 to TRBJ2-7; D unclear. The ends were cut back, 2 bases at V and 2 bases at J, with 10 bases in the middle. Germline V gene lookup returns CDR1 ENHRY and CDR2 SYGVKD. This CDR3 is built from 14 residues. The CDR3 DNA is TGTGCCATCAGTGAGATGGACGGACCCTACGAGCAGTACTTC. As protein: CAISEMDGPYEQYF.

Regarding this clonotype: Possible read error: a much larger clone is one base away. The rearrangement uses TRBV28 and TRBJ2-7; a weak D match, TRBD1 (5 bases). The CDR3 spans 13 residues. Between the trimmed V and J ends, which lost 7 bases and 2 bases, there was a span of 12 bases. Germline loops: CDR1 MDHEN, CDR2 SYDVKM. The CDR3 here is CASTGPGPYEQYF. The CDR3 DNA reads as TGTGCCAGCACCGGCCCAGGGCCCTACGAGCAGTACTTC.

With regard to this clonotype: A read error is possible here, since a much larger clone lies one base away. The rearrangement uses TRBV5-1 and TRBJ2-3; possible D gene TRBD2, 6 bases. The V end lost 4 bases, the J end lost 1 base, and 13 bases lay between the germline ends. The CDR3 length is 15 residues. From germline, CDR1 is SGHRS and CDR2 YFSETQ. CDR3 in amino acids: CASSLLAAGTDTQYF. The DNA for the CDR3 is TGCGCCAGCAGCCTCTTAGCGGCGGGCACAGATACGCAGTATTTT.

The gene calls are TRBV6-5 and TRBJ2-3; D is unresolved. Looked up from germline, CDR1 is MNHEY and CDR2 is SVGAGI. Trimming took off 8 bases at V and 3 bases at J, with 12 bases between the two ends. The CDR3 contains 13 residues. CDR3 region: CASDQASTDTQYF. The CDR3, as DNA: TGTGCCAGCGACCAGGCATCTACAGATACGCAGTATTTT.

This clonotype occurred many times. The chain employs TRBV12-3 or TRBV12-4 and TRBJ1-1; D unclear. Trimming stripped 0 bases from V and 5 bases from J, with 7 bases between. CDR3 length equals 13 residues. CDR3 loop: CASSLAPRTEAFF. CDR3 in DNA: TGTGCCAGCAGTTTAGCGCCCAGGACTGAAGCTTTCTTT.

This clonotype was counted at least ten times. This rearrangement joins TRBV29-1 to TRBJ1-4; 9 bases are a match to TRBD1. The CDR3 runs 15 residues. J gave up 0 bases and V 3 bases, and 2 bases lay outside the gene matches. Germline CDR1 and CDR2: SQVTM and ANQGSEA. The CDR3 sequence: CSVDRQGATNEKLFF. In DNA, the CDR3 is TGCAGCGTTGATAGACAGGGGGCAACTAATGAAAAACTGTTTTTT.

This clonotype was picked up a small number of times. CDR3 bases: TGTGCCAGCAGCCCCGAGAGGGGGGGACTAATGACAGATACGCAGTATTTT. Protein product: CASSPERGGLMTDTQYF. The rearrangement uses TRBV11-2 and TRBJ2-3, with a tentative D call TRBD2 (7 bases). Germline values: CDR1 SGHAT, CDR2 FQNNGV. The germline V and J ends were trimmed by 5 bases and 3 bases, with 21 bases remaining between them. The CDR3 totals 17 residues.

This clonotype was seen a handful of times. A read error may account for a junction end that differs from germline. The rearrangement uses TRBV5-3 and TRBJ2-5; TRBD1 aligns across 8 bases. TRBV5-3 is placed among ORFs of uncertain function. The CDR3 loop spans 14 amino acids. The CDR3 sequence is CASSLDRARETQYF. The CDR3, as DNA: TGTGCCAGCAGCTTGGACAGGGCGCGAGAGACCCAGTACTTC.

This clonotype was seen many times. The rearrangement uses TRBV20-1 and TRBJ2-5; no clear D. This CDR3 region has 12 residues. The germline V and J ends were trimmed by 6 bases and 2 bases, with 10 bases remaining between them. Germline values: CDR1 DFQATT, CDR2 SNEGSKA (reference sequence). CDR3 in DNA: TGCAGTGCCCCGCCCGGACAAGAGACCCAGTACTTC. Amino acids: CSAPPGQETQYF.

This chain uses TRBV9 with TRBJ2-1; D gene uncertain. Germline V gene sequence: CDR1 SGDLS, CDR2 YYNGEE. The CDR3 runs to 13 residues. Trimming stripped 4 bases from V and 7 bases from J, with 12 bases between. For the CDR3, the DNA is TGTGCCAGCAGCCCCTTGATAAGGAATGAGCAGTTCTTC. Amino acids: CASSPLIRNEQFF.

This clonotype was found many times. V gene TRBV7-9 combines with J gene TRBJ2-7, with 7 positions matching TRBD2. The CDR3 runs to 15 residues. With 6 bases clipped from V and 2 bases from J, the junction kept 10 bases outside the gene matches. The germline CDR1 and CDR2 sequences are SEHNR and FQNEAQ (reference sequence). The CDR3 DNA reads as TGTGCCAGCAGACGAGGGAGGGACGGCCCCTACGAGCAGTACTTC. Translating gives CASRRGRDGPYEQYF.

In regard to this clonotype: This could be a read error, since a much larger clone is one nucleotide away. The V gene is TRBV10-2, the J gene TRBJ2-7; D is perhaps TRBD1 (5 bases). Germline lookup yields CDR1 WSHSY and CDR2 SAAADI. This CDR3 comprises 14 residues. DNA for the CDR3: TGCGCCAGCACCCAGACAGAGTTCTCCTACGAGCGGTACTTC. It is translated as CASTQTEFSYERYF.

This clonotype was seen at least ten times. CDR3 nucleotides: TGTGCCAGCAGTTTCTCCGGGGTACGGGAGACCCAGTACTTC. It translates to CASSFSGVRETQYF. V gene TRBV12-3 or TRBV12-4 combines with J gene TRBJ2-5; tentative D call: TRBD2 (5 bases). The CDR3 runs to 14 residues. Trimming cost V 3 bases and J 5 bases, with 13 bases left between them.

This clonotype occurred many times. The gene calls are TRBV19 and TRBJ1-1; D not certain. Germline assignment: CDR1 LNHDA and CDR2 SQIVND (reference sequence). The ends were cut back, 2 bases at V and 3 bases at J, with 13 bases in the middle. The CDR3 spans 15 residues. Here the CDR3 reads CASSITASRYTEAFF. As DNA, the CDR3 is TGTGCCAGTAGTATAACCGCCAGCCGCTACACTGAAGCTTTCTTT.

Notes on this clonotype: An end of the junction differs from the germline gene, which may be a read error. The rearrangement uses TRBV9 and TRBJ2-3, with a possible D match to TRBD1 (5 bases). The germline gives CDR1 SGDLS, CDR2 YYNGEE. The CDR3 has 13 residues. CDR3 region: CASSAYSTGTQYF. The CDR3 DNA is TGTGCCAGCAGCGCCTATAGCACAGGTACGCAGTATTTT.

The chain links TRBV5-6 to TRBJ2-1; TRBD2 matches 11 bases. With 1 base clipped from V and 7 bases from J, the junction kept 10 bases outside the gene matches. Looked up from germline, CDR1 is SGHDT and CDR2 is YYEEEE. This CDR3 has 17 residues. CDR3 sequence reads: CASSLWTSGPTRNEQFF. As DNA, the CDR3 is TGTGCCAGCAGCTTGTGGACTAGCGGGCCAACCCGGAATGAGCAGTTCTTC.

This clonotype was detected many times. This chain links TRBV7-9 with TRBJ1-6; unclear D gene. This CDR3 is 14 amino acids long. Deletions cut 5 bases from V and 6 bases from J, with 11 bases between. CDR1 and CDR2 (germline): SEHNR, FQNEAQ (reference sequence). DNA for the CDR3: TGTGCCAGCAGCCCTCAGGTTATTAATTCACCCCTCCACTTT. Amino acids: CASSPQVINSPLHF.

The rearrangement links TRBV6-2 or TRBV6-3 to TRBJ1-1, with no clear D. The CDR3 extends over 14 amino acids. Trimming pared 2 bases from V and 6 bases from J, leaving 13 bases between. Germline-derived CDR1 and CDR2 are MNHEY and SVGEGT. The CDR3 DNA reads as TGTGCCAGCAGTTACGACGGCGGAGACTCTGAAGCTTTCTTT. Its protein product is CASSYDGGDSEAFF.

With respect to this clonotype: A read error may account for a junction end that differs from germline. The chain carries TRBV4-1 and TRBJ2-3, with 12 bases matching TRBD2. There are 16 residues in the CDR3. CDR1 MGHRA and CDR2 YSYEKL come from the germline V gene. In nucleotides, the CDR3 is TGCGTCAGCAGCAAACTAGCGGGGGGTAGCACAGATACGCAGTATTTT. Translating it yields CVSSKLAGGSTDTQYF.

The V and J genes are TRBV4-1 and TRBJ2-5; the D is unclear. From germline, CDR1 is MGHRA and CDR2 YSYEKL. Trimming stripped 4 bases from V and 0 bases from J, with 9 bases between. This CDR3 has 14 amino acids. The CDR3 sequence is CASSPYRNQETQYF. Written as DNA, the CDR3 is TGCGCCAGCAGCCCGTACCGTAACCAAGAGACCCAGTACTTC.

CDR3 sequence: CASSQGNYNEQFF. The CDR3, as DNA: TGTGCCAGCAGCCAAGGAAATTACAATGAGCAGTTCTTC. This chain uses TRBV14 with TRBJ2-1; D gene ambiguous. Germline loops: CDR1 SGHDN, CDR2 FVKESK. The V end lost 1 base, the J end lost 4 bases, and 5 bases lay between the germline ends. The CDR3 extends over 13 amino acids.